This TCR beta chain is drawn from a study of vaccination effects on CD4 cells after COVID-19. Prior to sequencing, the ViraFEST assay stimulated PBMC with viral peptide pools, which expanded the antigen-specific CD4+ T cells. A roughly 10-day culture period preceded the isolation of CD4+ T cells. Everyone in the study got two shots of either the BNT162b2 or mRNA-1273 vaccine. Prior SARS-CoV-2 infection was absent in the vaccine recipients, as shown by negative nucleocapsid antibodies. It was with approximately 10 IU/ml IL-2 and roughly 9.2 ug/ml peptides that more than 1.5 million PBMC per well were cultured. In the cultures, half the medium was exchanged for IL-2 medium on days 3 and 7. For this clone: Its antigen remains unidentified.

Sequencing used immunoSEQ multiplex PCR; TCRdb keeps in-frame clones, though not all of them. There are 35,000 to 45,000 clones in the sample; around 80% occur only once, and 2% lies in the top ten. CDR1 is KGHDR and CDR2 is SFDVKD in the germline V gene. V was cut by 5 bases and J by 0 bases, with 9 bases left in between. The CDR3 is made up of 14 amino acids. This chain links TRBV24-1 with TRBJ2-5; D gene ambiguous. The source of this sequence is a human donor who received a COVID-19 vaccine. Some clones in this sample may be carry-over from other donors' samples. Here the sequenced sample was CD4+ T cells from PBMCs cultured with HCoV-NL63 spike peptides, taken after COVID-19 vaccination. This CDR3 is CATSASWYQETQYF. CDR3 DNA sequence: TGTGCCACCAGTGCCAGTTGGTACCAAGAGACCCAGTACTTC.